The 10 T cell receptor beta chains reported below all come from one sample, sequenced in a study of Ad26.COV2.S vaccination and SARS-CoV-2 variants. Assay used: immunoSEQ multiplex PCR; TCRdb lists only in-frame clones, some missing. The sample lists 300,000 to 350,000 clones; around four fifths were seen once. Treatment reported: 15 to 20 received Ad26.COV2.S at low or high dose, single or two shots; 5 received placebo; per-sample allocation not given. The investigators took samples on day 63 after the first vaccine or placebo injection. This material consisted of peripheral blood, taken in a trial of Ad26.COV2.S vaccine versus placebo. The receptor set was obtained from a person between 18 and 65 years old who received the Ad26.COV2.S COVID-19 vaccine or a placebo.

This clone came up once. This chain links TRBV6-5 with TRBJ1-6; D gene uncertain. V gave up 2 bases and J gave up 7 bases, with 9 bases separating them. CDR3 length equals 14 residues. Per the germline V gene, CDR1 is MNHEY and CDR2 is SVGAGI. CDR3 amino acids: CASSYGPVNSPLHF. CDR3 DNA sequence: TGTGCCAGCAGTTACGGGCCAGTGAATTCACCCCTCCACTTT.

This sequence joins TRBV6-5 and TRBJ1-3; no firm D call. Germline CDR1 is MNHEY and CDR2 is SVGAGI. The V end was cut by 6 bases, the J end by 0 bases, with 9 bases between. The CDR3 runs 14 residues. The CDR3 nucleotides are TGTGCCAGCAGGCATGCCAACTCTGGAAACACCATATATTTT. As protein: CASRHANSGNTIYF.

On this clone itself: Other nucleotide sequences in the sample specify the same CDR3. V and J are TRBV5-1 and TRBJ1-2, with 11 nucleotides matching TRBD1. The germline CDR1 and CDR2 sequences are SGHRS and YFSETQ. With V trimmed by 0 bases and J by 7 bases, 2 bases remained unmatched. The CDR3 spans 14 residues. CDR3 sequence: CASSLEGQGGGYTF. CDR3 DNA: TGCGCCAGCAGCTTGGAGGGACAGGGGGGTGGCTACACCTTC.

V and J are TRBV18 and TRBJ1-4, with D tentatively TRBD1 (5 bases). V shed 4 bases and J shed 5 bases, with 11 bases lying between them. Per germline, CDR1 KGHSH and CDR2 LQKENI. This CDR3 has 14 residues. The CDR3 reads CASSRDGQNEKLFF. As DNA, the CDR3 is TGTGCCAGCTCACGGGACGGGCAAAATGAAAAACTGTTTTTT.

The rearrangement uses TRBV12-2 and TRBJ1-4; the table calls TRBD1, which could not be checked here. TRBV12-2 is designated a pseudogene. The CDR3 consists of 15 residues. CDR3 sequence (DNA): TGTGCAAGTCGCTCTCGACAGCGAAGCGAAGAAAAACTGTTTTTT. Its translation is CASRSRQRSEEKLFF.

The chain couples TRBV9 to TRBJ2-6; unclear D gene. From germline, CDR1 is SGDLS and CDR2 YYNGEE. The V and J ends lost 3 bases and 1 base respectively, with 11 bases between them. The CDR3 sequence is 16 residues long. The CDR3 reads CASSGAALSGANVLTF. The CDR3 coding sequence is TGTGCCAGCAGCGGGGCAGCTCTATCTGGGGCCAACGTCCTGACTTTC.

The gene calls are TRBV9 and TRBJ1-1, with TRBD1 as a possible D gene (6 bases). The V gene lost 0 bases and the J gene lost 5 bases, with 8 bases spanning the gap. The CDR3 contains 13 residues. Germline V gives CDR1 SGDLS, CDR2 YYNGEE. In nucleotides, the CDR3 is TGTGCCAGCAGCGTAGAGAGGGGGACTGAAGCTTTCTTT. It yields the protein CASSVERGTEAFF.

The V gene is TRBV28, the J gene TRBJ1-6, with unresolved D. The ends were cut back, 3 bases at V and 6 bases at J, with 6 bases in the middle. The CDR3 totals 13 residues. From germline, CDR1 is MDHEN and CDR2 SYDVKM. The CDR3 DNA sequence: TGTGCCAGCAGTTTGAACAGTAATTCACCCCTCCACTTT. Translated, it gives CASSLNSNSPLHF.

The table lists this clone with a count of one. The chain couples TRBV6-5 to TRBJ2-1, with D perhaps matching TRBD2 (6 bases). Trimming cost V 8 bases and J 2 bases, with 10 bases left between them. CDR1 is MNHEY and CDR2 is SVGAGI in the germline V gene. The CDR3 extends over 13 amino acids. CDR3: CASSGGTYNEQFF. Written as DNA, the CDR3 is TGTGCCAGCTCCGGGGGAACCTACAATGAGCAGTTCTTC.

The rearrangement uses TRBV6-5 and TRBJ1-2; TRBD1 might be the D (5 bases). This CDR3 contains 14 residues. Germline V gene lookup returns CDR1 MNHEY and CDR2 SVGAGI. V gave up 4 bases and J gave up 7 bases, with 16 bases separating them. For the CDR3, the DNA is TGTGCCAGCAGTTTGGGGGGGAGTTTGGGTGGCTACACCTTC. It translates to CASSLGGSLGGYTF.